This T cell receptor beta chain was sequenced for a study of T cells in narcolepsy. On the study more broadly: Patients with NT1 or NT2 and healthy control donors were enrolled.

Overall study findings and caveats: Blood of same and different patients, but not healthy controls, reportedly held recurring autoreactive clonotypes. Same-patient CSF and blood CD4+ T cell clonotypes included HCRT-specific and TRIB2-specific autoreactive ones. Some memory CD4+ repertoires had no autoreactive clone sequences.

Germline V lookup: CDR1 MNHNS, CDR2 SASEGT. The CDR3 totals 13 residues. V lost 5 bases, J lost 2 bases, and 9 bases lay in between. Clones were read by immunoSEQ multiplex PCR, and TCRdb kept only the in-frame ones, dropping some. The sample includes 20,000 to 25,000 clones, 75% to 90% of them seen just once. Remarks on this clone: Its antigen remains unidentified.

The sequence was collected from a human donor with narcolepsy. The chain is built from TRBV6-1 and TRBJ2-5; no firm D call. The sample taken for sequencing was CD45RA- memory CD4+ T cells from PBMCs. CDR3 amino acids: CASSLSSQETQYF. The CDR3 DNA sequence: TGTGCCAGCAGTCTGTCCAGTCAAGAGACCCAGTACTTC.